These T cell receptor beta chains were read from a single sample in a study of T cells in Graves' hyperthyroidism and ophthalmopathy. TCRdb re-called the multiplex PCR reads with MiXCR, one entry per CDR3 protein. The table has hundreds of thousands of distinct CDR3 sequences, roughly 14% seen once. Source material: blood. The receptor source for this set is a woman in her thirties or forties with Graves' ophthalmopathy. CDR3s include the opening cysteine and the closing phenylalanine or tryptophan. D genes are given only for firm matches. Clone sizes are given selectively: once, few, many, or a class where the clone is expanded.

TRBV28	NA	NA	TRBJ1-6	TGTGCCTACCGGGGATCCTATAATTCACTCCTCCACTTT	CAYRGSYNSLLHF
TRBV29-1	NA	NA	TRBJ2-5	TGCAGCGCCAGAACAGGGTCAGAGACCCAGTACTTC	CSARTGSETQYF
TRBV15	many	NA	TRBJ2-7	TGTGCCACCAGCTGGGAAGGGATAGATCCTCGGCAGTACTTC	CATSWEGIDPRQYF
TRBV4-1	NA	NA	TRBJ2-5	TGCGCCAGCAGCCAAGTCAAGGGAGGGGGAGTGTGGGAGACCCAGTACTTC	CASSQVKGGGVWETQYF
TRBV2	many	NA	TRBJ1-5	TGTGCCAGCAGCGCCGGGGGAAGCCGGGATCAGCCCCAGCATTTT	CASSAGGSRDQPQHF
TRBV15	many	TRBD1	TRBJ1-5	TGTGCCACCAGCAGAGCTGACAGGGGCTTTAGCAATCAGCCCCAGCATTTT	CATSRADRGFSNQPQHF
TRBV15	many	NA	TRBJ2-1	TGTGCCACCAGCAGAGATGGAGCTGAGCAGTTCTTC	CATSRDGAEQFF
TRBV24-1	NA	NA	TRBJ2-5	TGTGCCACCAGTGACTCCATCCCGGACACGGGAGAGACCCAGTACTTC	CATSDSIPDTGETQYF
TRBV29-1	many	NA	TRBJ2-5	TGCAGCGCCTACATGGGATTGGTACAAGAGACCCAGTACTTC	CSAYMGLVQETQYF
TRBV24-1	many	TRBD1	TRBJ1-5	TGTGCCACCGCAGGGACAGGGGGGGGTCAGCCCCAGCATTTT	CATAGTGGGQPQHF
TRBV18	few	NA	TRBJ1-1	TGTGCCAGCTCACCACCTACAGGGTTGGACACTGAAGCTTTCTTT	CASSPPTGLDTEAFF
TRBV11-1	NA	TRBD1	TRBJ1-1	TGTGCCAGCAGCCCAAGAGACAGGGGCCCTATGAACACTGAAGCTTTCTTT	CASSPRDRGPMNTEAFF
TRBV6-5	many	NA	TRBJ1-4	TGTGCCAGCAGTTATAAGGGTGCAACTAATGAAAAACTGTTTTTT	CASSYKGATNEKLFF
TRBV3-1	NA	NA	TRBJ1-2	TGTGCCAGCAGCCAAGGGGGTAAGAGTGGCTACACCTTC	CASSQGGKSGYTF
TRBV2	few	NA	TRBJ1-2	TGTGCCAGCAGCGGTCAGACAGGATTGGATGGCTACACCTTC	CASSGQTGLDGYTF
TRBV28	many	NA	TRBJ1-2	TGTGCCAGCATCCAGACAGGTGGCTACACCTTC	CASIQTGGYTF
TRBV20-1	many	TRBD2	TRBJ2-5	TGCAGTGCTGGCCCCCCGGGACTAGTCGAGACCCAGTACTTC	CSAGPPGLVETQYF
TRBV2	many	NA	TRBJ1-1	TGTGCCAGCAGTGTCAGGGACGGGAACACTGAAGCTTTCTTT	CASSVRDGNTEAFF
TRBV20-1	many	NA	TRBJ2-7	TGCAGTGCTAGTGTGGATCCCTACGAGCAGTACTTC	CSASVDPYEQYF
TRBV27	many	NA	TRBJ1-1	TGTGCCAGCAGCCACGCCGGGGGGAATTTCTTT	CASSHAGGNFF
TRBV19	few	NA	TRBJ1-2	TGTGCCAGTAGTATCGGACAGCTCTATGGCTACACCTTC	CASSIGQLYGYTF
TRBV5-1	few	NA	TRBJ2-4	TGCGCCAGCAGTCAGTCTATAGCCAAAAACATTCAGTACTTC	CASSQSIAKNIQYF
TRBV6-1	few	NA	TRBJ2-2	TGTGCCAGCAGCCGCGTCGGAGTCCGGGGGACCGGGGAGCTGTTTTTT	CASSRVGVRGTGELFF
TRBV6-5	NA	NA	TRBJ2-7	TGTGCCAGCAGTTACCTCGGCGGGGACTACGAGCAGTACTTC	CASSYLGGDYEQYF
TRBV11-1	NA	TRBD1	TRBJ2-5	TGTGCCAGCAGCTTAGCTCTCAGGACAGGGGGCGCCGAGACCCAGTACTTC	CASSLALRTGGAETQYF
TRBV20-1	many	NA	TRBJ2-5	TGCAGTGCTAGGATCGGGGGAGAGACCCAGTACTTC	CSARIGGETQYF
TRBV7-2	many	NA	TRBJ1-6	TGTGCCAGCAGCTTCATGTATAATTCACCCCTCCACTTT	CASSFMYNSPLHF
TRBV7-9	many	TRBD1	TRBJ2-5	TGTGCCAGCAGCCTCGTCCAGGGGGCATCGGAGACCCAGTACTTC	CASSLVQGASETQYF
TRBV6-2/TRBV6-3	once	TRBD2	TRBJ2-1	TGTGCCAGCAGTTACTCGGGACTAGCGGGGCGCTACAATGAGCAGTTCTTC	CASSYSGLAGRYNEQFF
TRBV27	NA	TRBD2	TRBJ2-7	TGTGCCAGCAGCTTCTCATTGGGACTAGCGGAATACGAGCAGTACTTC	CASSFSLGLAEYEQYF
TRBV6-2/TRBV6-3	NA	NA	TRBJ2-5	TGTGCCAGCAGTGATGCCGGGCCAGAGGGGGAGACCCAGTACTTC	CASSDAGPEGETQYF
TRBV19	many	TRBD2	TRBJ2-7	TGTGCCAGTAGAAGGACTAGCGGCACCTACGAGCAGTACTTC	CASRRTSGTYEQYF
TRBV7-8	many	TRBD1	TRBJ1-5	TGTGCCAGCAGCTTAGAACAGGGGGCAGGTCAGCCCCAGCATTTT	CASSLEQGAGQPQHF
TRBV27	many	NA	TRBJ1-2	TGTGCCAGCAGTCGGGACGGTCTCCATGGCTACACCTTC	CASSRDGLHGYTF
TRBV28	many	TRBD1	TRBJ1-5	TGTGCCAGCAGACAACCGGGACAGGGGTCCAATCAGCCCCAGCATTTT	CASRQPGQGSNQPQHF
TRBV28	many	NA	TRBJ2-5	TGTGCCAGCAATGACCCGGGACGGAACCAAGAGACCCAGTACTTC	CASNDPGRNQETQYF
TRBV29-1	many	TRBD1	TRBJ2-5	TGCAGCGTTGAGGGACAGGAGCAAGAGACCCAGTACTTC	CSVEGQEQETQYF
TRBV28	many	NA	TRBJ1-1	TGTGCCAGCAGGCTTCCGTCAGATTTCACTGAAGCTTTCTTT	CASRLPSDFTEAFF
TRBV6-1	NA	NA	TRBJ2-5	TGTGCCAGCAGTGATCCGCAGTACCAAGAGACCCAGTACTTC	CASSDPQYQETQYF
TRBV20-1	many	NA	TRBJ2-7	TGCAGTGCTAGAGAGGGTTCAACGCCAGAGCAGTACTTC	CSAREGSTPEQYF
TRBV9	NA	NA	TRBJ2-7	TGTGCCAGCAGCGCGTATGGCAGCTCCTACGAGCAGTACTTC	CASSAYGSSYEQYF
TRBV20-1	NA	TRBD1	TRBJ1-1	TGCAGTGCTCAACCTCAGGGGGACACTGAAGCTTTCTTT	CSAQPQGDTEAFF
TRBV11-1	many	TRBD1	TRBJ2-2	TGTGCCAGCAGCCACCCCACAGGGGGCGACACCGGGGAGCTGTTTTTT	CASSHPTGGDTGELFF
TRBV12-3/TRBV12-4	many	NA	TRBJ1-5	TGTGCCAGCAGTTTAAGTAGCAGGGGTGGTCAGCCCCAGCATTTT	CASSLSSRGGQPQHF
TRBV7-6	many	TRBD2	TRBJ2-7	TGTGCCAGCAGCCGGCGGACTAGTCCTGACGAGCAGTACTTC	CASSRRTSPDEQYF
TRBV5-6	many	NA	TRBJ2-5	TGTGCCAGCAGCTTCAGGCCAGGACAAGAGACCCAGTACTTC	CASSFRPGQETQYF
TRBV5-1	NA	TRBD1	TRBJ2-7	TGCGCCAGCAGCTCCCGGGACAGGGGGCTGTACGAGCAGTACTTC	CASSSRDRGLYEQYF
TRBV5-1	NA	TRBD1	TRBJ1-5	TGCGCCAGCAGCTTGGGGGGACAGTCCCATCAGCCCCAGCATTTT	CASSLGGQSHQPQHF
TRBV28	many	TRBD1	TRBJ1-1	TGTGCCAGCAGTTCCCAGGGGGCCGAAGACACTGAAGCTTTCTTT	CASSSQGAEDTEAFF
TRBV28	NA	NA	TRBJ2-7	TGTGCCAGCAGTCTACGACAGGCGGGGACCTACGAGCAGTACTTC	CASSLRQAGTYEQYF
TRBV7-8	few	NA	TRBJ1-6	TGTGCCAGCAGCTTAGCGTCAGGGGCGCGGTACTCACCCCTCCACTTT	CASSLASGARYSPLHF
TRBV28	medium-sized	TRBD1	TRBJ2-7	TGTGCCAGCAGTCCAAGACAGGGGGCAAACTACGAGCAGTACTTC	CASSPRQGANYEQYF
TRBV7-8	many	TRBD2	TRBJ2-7	TGTGCCAGCAGCGACGGACTAGCGGGAAGGTACGAGCAGTACTTC	CASSDGLAGRYEQYF
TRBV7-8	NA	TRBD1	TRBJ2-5	TGTGCCAGCAGCTGGGGACAGGGTAGCCAAGAGACCCAGTACTTC	CASSWGQGSQETQYF